This T cell receptor beta chain comes out of a study of T cell responses to AZD1222 COVID-19 vaccine. Samples with a second dose at about 4 or about 12 weeks were pooled together. V lost 1 base and J 8 bases, leaving 15 bases between the germline ends. CDR1 is MGHRA and CDR2 is YSYEKL in the germline V gene. The CDR3 totals 15 residues. Study-level points and caveats: Clonal diversity may have been underestimated, and the donors were mostly white British, with more females than males.

Points on this clone: Its antigen is not identified.

Sequencing was performed with immunoSEQ multiplex PCR; in TCRdb, only in-frame clones are kept and a portion is missing. The table shows around 100,000 clones, with about 90% occurring only once. The sample here was peripheral blood, taken 28 days after the second AZD1222 dose. The rearrangement joins TRBV4-1 to TRBJ2-1; D tentatively fits TRBD1 or TRBD2 (6 bases each). The receptor comes from an adult who received the AZD1222 COVID-19 vaccine. Here the CDR3 reads CASSQVGGQADEQFF. The CDR3 coding sequence is TGCGCCAGCAGCCAAGTTGGGGGGCAAGCGGATGAGCAGTTCTTC.